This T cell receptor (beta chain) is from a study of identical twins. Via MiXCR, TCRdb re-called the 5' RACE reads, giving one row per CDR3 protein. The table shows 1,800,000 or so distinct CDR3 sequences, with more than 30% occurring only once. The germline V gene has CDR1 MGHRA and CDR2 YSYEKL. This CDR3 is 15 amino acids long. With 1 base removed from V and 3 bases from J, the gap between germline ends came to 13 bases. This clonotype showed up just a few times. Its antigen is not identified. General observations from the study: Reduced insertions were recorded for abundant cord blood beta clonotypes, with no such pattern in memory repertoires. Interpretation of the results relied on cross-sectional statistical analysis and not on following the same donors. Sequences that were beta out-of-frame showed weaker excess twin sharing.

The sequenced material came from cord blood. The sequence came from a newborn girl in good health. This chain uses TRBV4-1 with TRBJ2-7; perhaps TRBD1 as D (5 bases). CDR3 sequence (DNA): TGCGCCAGCAGCCAAGGGGCAGGGCCTGTCTACGAGCAGTACTTC. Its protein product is CASSQGAGPVYEQYF.